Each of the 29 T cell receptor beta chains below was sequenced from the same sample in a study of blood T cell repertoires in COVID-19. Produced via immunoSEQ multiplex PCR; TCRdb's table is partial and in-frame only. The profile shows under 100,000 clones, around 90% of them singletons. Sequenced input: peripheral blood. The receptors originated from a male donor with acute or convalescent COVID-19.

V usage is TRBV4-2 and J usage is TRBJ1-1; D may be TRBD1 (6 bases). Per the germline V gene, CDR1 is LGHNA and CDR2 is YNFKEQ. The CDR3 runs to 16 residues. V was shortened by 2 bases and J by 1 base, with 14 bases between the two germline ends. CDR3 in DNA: TGTGCCAGCAGCCAATGGACAGACCTGGCGAACACTGAAGCTTTCTTT. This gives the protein CASSQWTDLANTEAFF.

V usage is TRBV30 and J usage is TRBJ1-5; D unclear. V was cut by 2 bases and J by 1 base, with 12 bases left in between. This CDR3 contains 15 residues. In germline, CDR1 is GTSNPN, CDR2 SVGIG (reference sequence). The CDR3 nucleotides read TGTGCCTGGAGTCCGACAAGCCCCAGCAATCAGCCCCAGCATTTT. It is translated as CAWSPTSPSNQPQHF.

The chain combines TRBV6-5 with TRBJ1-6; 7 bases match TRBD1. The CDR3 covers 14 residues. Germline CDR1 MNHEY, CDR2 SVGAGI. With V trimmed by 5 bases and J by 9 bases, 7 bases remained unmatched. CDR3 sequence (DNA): TGTGCCAGCAGTCAGGGGACAGTAGGTTCACCCCTCCACTTT. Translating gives CASSQGTVGSPLHF.

The DNA for the CDR3 is TGTGCCAGCAGTTGGACCGGGACATCTAATGAAAAACTGTTTTTT. This gives the protein CASSWTGTSNEKLFF. The V gene is TRBV27, the J gene TRBJ1-4; weak D call: TRBD1 (6 bases). Trimming took off 4 bases at V and 3 bases at J, with 12 bases between the two ends. The germline V gene encodes CDR1 MNHEY and CDR2 SMNVEV (reference sequence). CDR3 size: 15 residues. Full variable domain (rest looked up from reference TRBV27 and TRBJ1-4): EAQVTQNPRYLITVTGKKLTVTCSQNMNHEYMSWYRQDPGLGLRQIYYSMNVEVTDKGDVPEGYKVSRKEKRNFPLILESPSPNQTSLYFCASSWTGTSNEKLFFGSGTQLSVL.

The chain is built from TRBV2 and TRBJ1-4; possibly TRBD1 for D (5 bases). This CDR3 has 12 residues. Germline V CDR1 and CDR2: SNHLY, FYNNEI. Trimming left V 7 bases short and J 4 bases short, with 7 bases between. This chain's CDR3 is CASKDNNEKLFF. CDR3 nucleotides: TGTGCCAGCAAGGACAATAATGAAAAACTGTTTTTT.

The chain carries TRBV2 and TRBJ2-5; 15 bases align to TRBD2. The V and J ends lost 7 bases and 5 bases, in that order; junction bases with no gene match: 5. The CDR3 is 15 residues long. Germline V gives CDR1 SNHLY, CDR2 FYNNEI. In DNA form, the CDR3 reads TGTGCCAGCACCGGGACTAGCGGGGGGAGGGAGACCCAGTACTTC. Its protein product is CASTGTSGGRETQYF.

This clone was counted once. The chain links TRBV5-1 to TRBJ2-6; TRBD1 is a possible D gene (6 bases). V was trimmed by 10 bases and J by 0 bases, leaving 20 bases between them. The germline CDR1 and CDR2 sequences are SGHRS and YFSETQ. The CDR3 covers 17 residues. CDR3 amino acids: CACRTGLWSSGANVLTF. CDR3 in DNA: TGCGCCTGCCGAACAGGGCTCTGGTCCTCTGGGGCCAACGTCCTGACTTTC.

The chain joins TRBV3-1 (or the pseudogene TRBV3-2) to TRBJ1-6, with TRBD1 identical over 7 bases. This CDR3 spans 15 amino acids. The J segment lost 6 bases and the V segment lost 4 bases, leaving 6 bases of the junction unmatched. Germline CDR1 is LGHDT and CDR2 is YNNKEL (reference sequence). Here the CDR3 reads CASSLPTGSNSPLHF. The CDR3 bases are TGTGCCAGCAGCCTTCCGACAGGGAGTAATTCACCCCTCCACTTT.

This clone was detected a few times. The CDR3 reads CASTPGTRSYEQYF. CDR3 nucleotide sequence: TGTGCCAGCACCCCCGGGACACGTTCCTACGAGCAGTACTTC. The chain recombines TRBV6-6 with TRBJ2-7; D possibly corresponds to TRBD1 (6 bases). Germline lookup yields CDR1 MNHNY and CDR2 SVGAGI (reference sequence). V was trimmed by 7 bases and J by 1 base, leaving 14 bases between them. The CDR3 is made up of 14 amino acids.

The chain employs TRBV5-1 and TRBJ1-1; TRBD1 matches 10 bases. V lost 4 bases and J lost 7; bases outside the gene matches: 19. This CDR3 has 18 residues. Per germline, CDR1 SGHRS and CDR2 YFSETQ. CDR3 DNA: TGCGCCAGCAGCCTGAACCGGGACAGGGGAAGCGGGAATGGTGAAGCTTTCTTT. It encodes CASSLNRDRGSGNGEAFF.

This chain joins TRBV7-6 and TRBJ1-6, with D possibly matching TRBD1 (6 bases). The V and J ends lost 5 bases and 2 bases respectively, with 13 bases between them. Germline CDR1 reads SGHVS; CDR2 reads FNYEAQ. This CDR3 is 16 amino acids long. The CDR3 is CASSPGVGTYNSPLHF. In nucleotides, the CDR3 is TGTGCCAGCAGCCCAGGGGTGGGGACCTATAATTCACCCCTCCACTTT.

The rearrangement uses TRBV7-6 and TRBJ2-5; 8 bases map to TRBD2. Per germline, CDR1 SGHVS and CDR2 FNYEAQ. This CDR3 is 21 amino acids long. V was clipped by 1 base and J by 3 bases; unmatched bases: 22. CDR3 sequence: CASSLVPGLAPFQGPKETQYF. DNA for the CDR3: TGTGCCAGCAGCTTAGTCCCCGGACTAGCTCCCTTTCAAGGTCCAAAAGAGACCCAGTACTTC. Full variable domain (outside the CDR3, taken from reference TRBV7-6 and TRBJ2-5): GAGVSQSPRYKVTKRGQDVALRCDPISGHVSLYWYRQALGQGPEFLTYFNYEAQQDKSGLPNDRFSAERPEGSISTLTIQRTEQRDSAMYRCASSLVPGLAPFQGPKETQYFGPGTRLLVL.

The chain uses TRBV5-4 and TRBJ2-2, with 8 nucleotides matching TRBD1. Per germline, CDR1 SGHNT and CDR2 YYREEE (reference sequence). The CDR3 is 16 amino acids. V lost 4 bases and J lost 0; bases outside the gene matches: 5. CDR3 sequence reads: CASSKNRGSNTGELFF. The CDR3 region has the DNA TGTGCCAGCAGCAAAAACAGGGGGTCGAACACCGGGGAGCTGTTTTTT.

CDR3 DNA sequence: TGCGCCAGCAGCTTGGGACAGCCACCAGATACGCAGTATTTT. Translating gives CASSLGQPPDTQYF. The genes are TRBV5-1 and TRBJ2-3, with a weak D call TRBD1 (5 bases). Trimming cost V 0 bases and J 4 bases, with 9 bases left between them. Germline V gene sequence: CDR1 SGHRS, CDR2 YFSETQ. CDR3 length equals 14 residues.

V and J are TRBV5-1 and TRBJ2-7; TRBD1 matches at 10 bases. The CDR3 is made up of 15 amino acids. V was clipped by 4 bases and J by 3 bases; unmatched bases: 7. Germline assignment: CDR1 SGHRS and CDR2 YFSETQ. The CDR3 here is CASSHSGTGVYEQYF. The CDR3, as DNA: TGCGCCAGCAGCCACAGTGGGACAGGGGTCTACGAGCAGTACTTC. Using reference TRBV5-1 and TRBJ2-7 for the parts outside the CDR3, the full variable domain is KAGVTQTPRYLIKTRGQQVTLSCSPISGHRSVSWYQQTPGQGLQFLFEYFSETQRNKGNFPGRFSGRQFSNSRSEMNVSTLELGDSALYLCASSHSGTGVYEQYFGPGTRLTVT.

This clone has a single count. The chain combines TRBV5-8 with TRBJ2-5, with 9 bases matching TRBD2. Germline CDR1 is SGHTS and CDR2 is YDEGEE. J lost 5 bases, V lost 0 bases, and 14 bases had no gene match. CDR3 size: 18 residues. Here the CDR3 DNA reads TGTGCCAGCAGCTTGGCGACTAGCGGCGGGGGGGCCCAGGAGACCCAGTACTTC. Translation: CASSLATSGGGAQETQYF. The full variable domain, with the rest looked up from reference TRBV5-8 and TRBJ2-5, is EAGVTQSPTHLIKTRGQQATLRCSPISGHTSVYWYQQALGLGLQFLLWYDEGEERNRGNFPPRFSGRQFPNYSSELNVNALELEDSALYLCASSLATSGGGAQETQYFGPGTRLLVL.

DNA of the CDR3: TGTGCCAGCAGCGCCAGACAGGGGTCGAACACTGAAGCTTTCTTT. Amino acid sequence: CASSARQGSNTEAFF. The V gene is TRBV7-2, the J gene TRBJ1-1; TRBD1 matches at 8 bases. Germline V lookup: CDR1 SGHTA, CDR2 FQGNSA. This CDR3 contains 15 residues. Trimming cost V 5 bases and J 1 base; bases outside gene matches: 6. Complete variable domain (other parts from reference TRBV7-2 and TRBJ1-1): GAGVSQSPSNKVTEKGKDVELRCDPISGHTALYWYRQSLGQGLEFLIYFQGNSAPDKSGLPSDRFSAERTGGSVSTLTIQRTQQEDSAVYLCASSARQGSNTEAFFGQGTRLTVV.

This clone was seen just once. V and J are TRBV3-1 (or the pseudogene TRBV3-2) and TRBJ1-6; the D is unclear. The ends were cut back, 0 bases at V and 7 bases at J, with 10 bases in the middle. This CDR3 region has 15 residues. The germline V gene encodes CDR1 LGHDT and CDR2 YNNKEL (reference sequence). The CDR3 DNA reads TGTGCCAGCAGCCAAGAGTTACTCCGCAATTCACCCCTCCACTTT. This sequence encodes CASSQELLRNSPLHF.

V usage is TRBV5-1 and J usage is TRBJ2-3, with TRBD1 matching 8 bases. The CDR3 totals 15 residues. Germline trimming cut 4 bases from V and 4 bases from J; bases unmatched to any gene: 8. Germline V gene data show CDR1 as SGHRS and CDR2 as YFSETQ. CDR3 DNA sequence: TGCGCCAGCAGCAAGGACAGGGTCGATCCAGATACGCAGTATTTT. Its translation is CASSKDRVDPDTQYF.

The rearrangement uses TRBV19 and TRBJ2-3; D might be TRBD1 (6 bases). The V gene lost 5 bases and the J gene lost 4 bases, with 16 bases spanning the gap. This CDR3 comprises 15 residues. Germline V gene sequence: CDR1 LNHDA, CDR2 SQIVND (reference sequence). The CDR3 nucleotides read TGTGCCAGTAGTCGGGGAAGGGCAGGGGCAGATACGCAGTATTTT. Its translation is CASSRGRAGADTQYF.

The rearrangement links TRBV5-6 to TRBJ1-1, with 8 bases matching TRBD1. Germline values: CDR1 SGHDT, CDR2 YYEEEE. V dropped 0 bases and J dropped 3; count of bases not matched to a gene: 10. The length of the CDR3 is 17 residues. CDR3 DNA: TGTGCCAGCAGCTTGGGGCACCTCCAGGGGGCGGACACTGAAGCTTTCTTT. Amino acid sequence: CASSLGHLQGADTEAFF.

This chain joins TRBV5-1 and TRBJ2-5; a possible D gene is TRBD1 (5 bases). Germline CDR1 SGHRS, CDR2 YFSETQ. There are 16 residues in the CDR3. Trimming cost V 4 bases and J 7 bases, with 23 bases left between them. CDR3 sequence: CASSGPDPGAERTQYF. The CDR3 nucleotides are TGCGCCAGCAGCGGGCCGGACCCTGGGGCTGAGAGGACCCAGTACTTC.

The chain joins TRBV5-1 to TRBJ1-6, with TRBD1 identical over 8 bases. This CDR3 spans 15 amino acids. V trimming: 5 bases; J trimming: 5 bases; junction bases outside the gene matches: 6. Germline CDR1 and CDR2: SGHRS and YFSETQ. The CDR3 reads CASSPLTGDNSPLHF. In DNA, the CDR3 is TGCGCCAGCAGTCCCTTGACAGGGGATAATTCACCCCTCCACTTT.

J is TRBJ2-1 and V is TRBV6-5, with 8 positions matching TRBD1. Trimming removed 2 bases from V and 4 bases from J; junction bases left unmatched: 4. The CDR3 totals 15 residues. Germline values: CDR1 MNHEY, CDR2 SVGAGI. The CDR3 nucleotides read TGTGCCAGCAGTTACCGGACAGGGCGGTACAATGAGCAGTTCTTC. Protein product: CASSYRTGRYNEQFF.

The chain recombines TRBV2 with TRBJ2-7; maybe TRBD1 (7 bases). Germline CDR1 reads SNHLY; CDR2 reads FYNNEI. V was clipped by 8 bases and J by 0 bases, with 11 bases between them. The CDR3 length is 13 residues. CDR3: CASAGQNSYEQYF. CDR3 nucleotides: TGTGCCAGCGCGGGACAGAACTCCTACGAGCAGTACTTC.

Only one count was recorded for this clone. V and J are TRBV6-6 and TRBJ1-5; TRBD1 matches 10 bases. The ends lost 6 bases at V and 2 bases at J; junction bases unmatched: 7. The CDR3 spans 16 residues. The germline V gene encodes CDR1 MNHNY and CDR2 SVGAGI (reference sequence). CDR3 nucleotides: TGTGCCAGCAGCCGATCCGGGACAGGGGGCAATCAGCCCCAGCATTTT. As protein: CASSRSGTGGNQPQHF.

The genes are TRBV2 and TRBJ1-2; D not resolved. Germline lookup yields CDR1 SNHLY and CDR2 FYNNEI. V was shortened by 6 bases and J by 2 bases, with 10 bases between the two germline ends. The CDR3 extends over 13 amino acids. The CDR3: CASSGELNYGYTF. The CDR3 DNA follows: TGTGCCAGCAGCGGGGAGTTAAACTATGGCTACACCTTC. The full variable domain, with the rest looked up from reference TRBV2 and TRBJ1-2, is EPEVTQTPSHQVTQMGQEVILRCVPISNHLYFYWYRQILGQKVEFLVSFYNNEISEKSEIFDDQFSVERPDGSNFTLKIRSTKLEDSAMYFCASSGELNYGYTFGSGTRLTVV.

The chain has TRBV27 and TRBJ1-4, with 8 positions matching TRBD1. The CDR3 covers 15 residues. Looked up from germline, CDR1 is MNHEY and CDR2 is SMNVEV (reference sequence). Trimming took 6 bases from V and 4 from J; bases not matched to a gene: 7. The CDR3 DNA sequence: TGTGCCAGCAGACAACCGGGACAGGATAATGAAAAACTGTTTTTT. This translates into CASRQPGQDNEKLFF.

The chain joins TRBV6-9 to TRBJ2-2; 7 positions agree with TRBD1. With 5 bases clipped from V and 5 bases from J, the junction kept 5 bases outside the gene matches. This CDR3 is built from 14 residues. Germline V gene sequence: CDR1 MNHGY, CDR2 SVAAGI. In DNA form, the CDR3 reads TGTGCCAGCAGTGCCTCGACAGGGACCGGGGAGCTGTTTTTT. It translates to CASSASTGTGELFF.